Listed below are T cell receptor beta chains from one sample, sequenced in a study of CD8+ T cells in alopecia areata. Here immunoSEQ multiplex PCR was the method, and the copy in TCRdb shows in-frame clones only, minus some. This table holds hundreds of thousands of clones, 50% to 70% found once. Sequenced material: CD4+ T cells sorted from blood, taken at week 0. The receptors shown here come from a human donor with alopecia areata. Both conserved end residues are part of each CDR3. Fields, in order: J gene, D gene, clone size, V gene, CDR3 protein, CDR3 DNA. D genes are given only for firm matches. Clone size is shown for a subset of rows, as once, few, many or a class of expanded clone.

J: TRBJ1-1; D: -; size: -; V: TRBV29-1; CDR3: CSVVVEVTEAFF; DNA: TGCAGCGTAGTCGTTGAGGTCACTGAAGCTTTCTTT
J: TRBJ1-1; D: -; size: once; V: TRBV29-1; CDR3: CSVRQSRNTEAFF; DNA: TGCAGCGTTCGACAGTCTAGGAACACTGAAGCTTTCTTT
J: TRBJ2-3; D: TRBD2; size: -; V: TRBV29-1; CDR3: CSVVSPRLAGPGAPSDTQYF; DNA: TGCAGCGTTGTTTCCCCGCGGCTAGCGGGGCCGGGGGCGCCCTCGGATACGCAGTATTTT
J: TRBJ1-2; D: -; size: -; V: TRBV6-5; CDR3: CARVGRQGDGYTF; DNA: TGTGCCAGAGTTGGCAGGCAAGGGGATGGCTACACCTTC
J: TRBJ1-5; D: TRBD1; size: -; V: TRBV5-1; CDR3: CASSPTGLEQPQHF; DNA: TGCGCCAGCAGCCCGACAGGGCTTGAGCAGCCCCAGCATTTT
J: TRBJ1-1; D: -; size: -; V: TRBV6-5; CDR3: CASSPVRAKTEAFF; DNA: TGTGCCAGCAGTCCCGTGAGGGCGAAGACTGAAGCTTTCTTT
J: TRBJ1-5; D: -; size: -; V: TRBV2; CDR3: CASNQGRDQPQHF; DNA: TGTGCCAGCAATCAAGGGCGGGATCAGCCCCAGCATTTT
J: TRBJ2-7; D: TRBD1; size: few; V: TRBV7-2; CDR3: CASSSVQGAYEQYF; DNA: TGTGCCAGCAGCTCAGTACAGGGGGCCTACGAGCAGTACTTC
J: TRBJ1-2; D: -; size: -; V: TRBV30; CDR3: CAWSTVRTNYGYTF; DNA: TGTGCCTGGTCGACAGTACGAACTAACTATGGCTACACCTTC
J: TRBJ1-1; D: TRBD1; size: -; V: TRBV9; CDR3: CASSVAGGIGTEAFF; DNA: TGTGCCAGCAGCGTAGCAGGGGGCATTGGTACTGAAGCTTTCTTT
J: TRBJ1-2; D: -; size: -; V: TRBV30; CDR3: CASGGGNYGYTF; DNA: TGTGCCTCCGGGGGAGGGAACTATGGCTACACCTTC
J: TRBJ1-5; D: -; size: -; V: TRBV2; CDR3: CASSESFIPIRNQPQHF; DNA: TGTGCCAGCAGTGAAAGTTTCATCCCGATTCGCAATCAGCCCCAGCATTTT
J: TRBJ1-2; D: -; size: -; V: TRBV19; CDR3: CASSTRAGFRNYGYTF; DNA: TGTGCCAGTAGTACCCGGGCAGGGTTCCGCAACTATGGCTACACCTTC
J: TRBJ2-7; D: TRBD2; size: -; V: TRBV6-5; CDR3: CASSVLAGGGYEQYF; DNA: TGTGCCAGCAGTGTTCTAGCGGGAGGTGGGTACGAGCAGTACTTC
J: TRBJ2-4; D: -; size: few; V: TRBV4-2; CDR3: CASSQGLRESNIQYF; DNA: TGTGCCAGCAGCCAAGGTTTACGGGAGTCAAACATTCAGTACTTC
J: TRBJ1-1; D: -; size: -; V: TRBV11-2; CDR3: CASSQGRNTEAFF; DNA: TGTGCCAGCAGCCAGGGGAGGAACACTGAAGCTTTCTTT
J: TRBJ2-2; D: -; size: -; V: TRBV7-2; CDR3: CASSPRSFLGELFF; DNA: TGTGCCAGCAGCCCCCGTTCGTTTCTCGGGGAGCTGTTTTTT
J: TRBJ2-1; D: TRBD1; size: -; V: TRBV5-1; CDR3: CASSLTGQYNEQFF; DNA: TGCGCCAGCAGCTTGACGGGACAGTACAATGAGCAGTTCTTC
J: TRBJ1-3; D: -; size: few; V: TRBV9; CDR3: CASSVAVTGNTIYF; DNA: TGTGCCAGCAGCGTAGCGGTCACTGGAAACACCATATATTTT
J: TRBJ1-5; D: -; size: once; V: TRBV30; CDR3: CAWSVGGHPNQPQHF; DNA: TGTGCCTGGAGTGTGGGTGGGCACCCAAATCAGCCCCAGCATTTT
J: TRBJ2-7; D: -; size: -; V: TRBV2; CDR3: CASTYLSDSYEQYF; DNA: TGTGCCAGCACCTACTTGTCGGACAGCTACGAGCAGTACTTC
J: TRBJ2-1; D: TRBD2; size: -; V: TRBV30; CDR3: CAWSVNSGRANEQFF; DNA: TGTGCCTGGAGTGTAAATAGCGGGAGGGCTAATGAGCAGTTCTTC
J: TRBJ1-1; D: -; size: -; V: TRBV5-1; CDR3: CASSLAATENTEAFF; DNA: TGCGCCAGCAGCTTGGCCGCGACGGAAAACACTGAAGCTTTCTTT
J: TRBJ2-1; D: -; size: few; V: TRBV21-1; CDR3: CASSKEGTSGKVVNEQFF; DNA: TGTGCCAGCAGCAAAGAAGGGACTAGCGGGAAAGTAGTGAATGAGCAGTTCTTC
J: TRBJ1-1; D: TRBD1; size: -; V: TRBV29-1; CDR3: CSVGWDRGRGAFF; DNA: TGCAGCGTTGGCTGGGACAGGGGGCGTGGAGCTTTCTTT
J: TRBJ2-5; D: -; size: -; V: TRBV4-2; CDR3: CASSQGLDLSETQYF; DNA: TGTGCCAGCAGCCAAGGCCTCGACCTCTCAGAGACCCAGTACTTC
J: TRBJ2-2; D: -; size: -; V: TRBV7-2; CDR3: CASSSPRGRTGELFF; DNA: TGTGCCAGCAGCTCTCCGAGGGGCCGCACCGGGGAGCTGTTTTTT
J: TRBJ2-7; D: -; size: -; V: TRBV5-6; CDR3: CASSFSGGVINEQYF; DNA: TGTGCCAGCAGCTTTTCCGGGGGAGTCATCAACGAGCAGTACTTC
J: TRBJ2-7; D: TRBD1; size: -; V: TRBV6-6; CDR3: CASSLRWTGTYEQYF; DNA: TGTGCCAGCAGTCTCCGCTGGACAGGGACCTACGAGCAGTACTTC
J: TRBJ1-4; D: -; size: -; V: TRBV19; CDR3: CASSIPLTWSTNEKLFF; DNA: TGTGCCAGTAGTATCCCCCTCACATGGTCAACTAATGAAAAACTGTTTTTT
J: TRBJ2-1; D: -; size: -; V: TRBV9; CDR3: CASSPPRTSTVNEQFF; DNA: TGTGCCAGCAGCCCCCCCCGAACTAGCACCGTGAATGAGCAGTTCTTC
J: TRBJ2-3; D: TRBD1; size: -; V: TRBV9; CDR3: CASSADPTGATQYF; DNA: TGTGCCAGCAGCGCGGACCCGACAGGGGCTACGCAGTATTTT
J: TRBJ2-5; D: -; size: -; V: TRBV2; CDR3: CASSPRLGETQYF; DNA: TGTGCCAGCAGCCCAAGATTAGGAGAGACCCAGTACTTC
J: TRBJ2-3; D: TRBD1; size: -; V: TRBV9; CDR3: CASSVTPGQGSDTQYF; DNA: TGTGCCAGCAGTGTGACCCCCGGACAGGGTTCAGATACGCAGTATTTT
J: TRBJ1-2; D: -; size: few; V: TRBV14; CDR3: CASSQSRASGWADGYTF; DNA: TGTGCCAGCAGCCAGTCACGGGCCTCAGGATGGGCTGATGGCTACACCTTC
J: TRBJ2-3; D: -; size: -; V: TRBV29-1; CDR3: CSVDSPSRTSSTDTQYF; DNA: TGCAGCGTTGATTCTCCTAGCCGCACGTCTAGCACAGATACGCAGTATTTT
J: TRBJ2-5; D: -; size: -; V: TRBV6-6; CDR3: CASSYSAGKMRETQYF; DNA: TGTGCCAGCAGTTACTCCGCAGGGAAGATGAGGGAGACCCAGTACTTC
J: TRBJ2-5; D: TRBD2; size: -; V: TRBV25-1; CDR3: CASTGLARETQYF; DNA: TGTGCCAGCACGGGACTAGCGAGGGAGACCCAGTACTTC
J: TRBJ2-7; D: -; size: few; V: TRBV18; CDR3: CASSPDGYEQYF; DNA: TGTGCCAGCTCACCGGACGGATACGAGCAGTACTTC
J: TRBJ1-2; D: TRBD1; size: -; V: TRBV30; CDR3: CAWSRDSANYGYTF; DNA: TGTGCCTGGAGTCGGGACAGCGCTAACTATGGCTACACCTTC
J: TRBJ2-7; D: TRBD1; size: -; V: TRBV2; CDR3: CASKRTGPYEQYF; DNA: TGTGCCAGCAAACGGACAGGACCCTACGAGCAGTACTTC
J: TRBJ2-7; D: -; size: -; V: TRBV30; CDR3: CAWSVRYEQYF; DNA: TGTGCCTGGAGTGTACGGTACGAGCAGTACTTC
J: TRBJ2-5; D: TRBD2; size: -; V: TRBV25-1; CDR3: CASSESVAGQETQYF; DNA: TGTGCCAGCAGTGAATCTGTAGCGGGGCAAGAGACCCAGTACTTC
J: TRBJ2-1; D: TRBD2; size: -; V: TRBV4-1; CDR3: CASSRGLAGVGEQFF; DNA: TGCGCCAGCAGCCGCGGACTAGCGGGAGTGGGGGAGCAGTTCTTC
J: TRBJ1-5; D: -; size: -; V: TRBV7-8; CDR3: CASSRTLGNQPQHF; DNA: TGTGCCAGCAGCCGAACGCTGGGGAATCAGCCCCAGCATTTT
J: TRBJ2-1; D: TRBD1; size: -; V: TRBV29-1; CDR3: CSAPNFDRGGNEQFF; DNA: TGCAGCGCTCCTAACTTCGACAGGGGAGGCAATGAGCAGTTCTTC
J: TRBJ2-1; D: -; size: once; V: TRBV27; CDR3: CASSFLGVYSYNEQFF; DNA: TGTGCCAGCAGTTTTCTGGGGGTCTATTCCTACAATGAGCAGTTCTTC
J: TRBJ1-6; D: -; size: few; V: TRBV9; CDR3: CASSRGGSSYNSPLHF; DNA: TGTGCCAGCAGCCGCGGGGGGAGCTCCTATAATTCACCCCTCCACTTT
J: TRBJ1-2; D: TRBD1; size: -; V: TRBV5-1; CDR3: CASSPGQGDGYGYTF; DNA: TGCGCCAGCAGCCCTGGACAGGGGGATGGCTATGGCTACACCTTC
J: TRBJ1-2; D: -; size: -; V: TRBV25-1; CDR3: CASSEYAHYTF; DNA: TGTGCCAGCAGTGAATATGCTCACTACACCTTC
J: TRBJ2-7; D: -; size: -; V: TRBV6-1; CDR3: CASITTARSSYEQYF; DNA: TGTGCCAGCATTACAACAGCGAGAAGCTCCTACGAGCAGTACTTC
J: TRBJ2-5; D: -; size: -; V: TRBV14; CDR3: CASSLGETQYF; DNA: TGTGCCAGCAGCCTGGGAGAGACCCAGTACTTC
J: TRBJ1-6; D: -; size: -; V: TRBV4-1; CDR3: CASSQTGSGSPLHF; DNA: TGCGCCAGCAGCCAAACAGGGTCGGGTTCACCCCTCCACTTT
J: TRBJ2-5; D: TRBD1; size: -; V: TRBV5-4; CDR3: CASSLTGGQETQYF; DNA: TGTGCCAGCAGCTTAACAGGGGGCCAAGAGACCCAGTACTTC
J: TRBJ2-2; D: TRBD2; size: -; V: TRBV7-2; CDR3: CASSPSGGAPTGELFF; DNA: TGTGCCAGCAGTCCCAGCGGGGGGGCCCCCACCGGGGAGCTGTTTTTT
J: TRBJ1-5; D: -; size: -; V: TRBV23-1; CDR3: CASSHGTNQILSNQPQHF; DNA: TGCGCCAGCAGTCACGGGACAAACCAAATCCTTAGCAATCAGCCCCAGCATTTT